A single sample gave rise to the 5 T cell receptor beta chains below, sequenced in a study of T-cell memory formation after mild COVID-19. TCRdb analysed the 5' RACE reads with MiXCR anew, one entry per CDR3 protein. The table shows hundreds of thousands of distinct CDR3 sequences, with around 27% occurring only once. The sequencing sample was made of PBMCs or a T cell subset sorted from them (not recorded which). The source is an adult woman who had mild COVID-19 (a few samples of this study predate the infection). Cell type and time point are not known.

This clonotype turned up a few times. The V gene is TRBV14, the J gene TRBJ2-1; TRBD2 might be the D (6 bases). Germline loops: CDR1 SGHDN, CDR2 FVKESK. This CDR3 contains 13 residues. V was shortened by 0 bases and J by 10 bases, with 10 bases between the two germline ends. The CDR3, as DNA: TGTGCCAGCAGCCAAGATTTAAGCGGGGAGCAGTTCTTC. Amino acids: CASSQDLSGEQFF. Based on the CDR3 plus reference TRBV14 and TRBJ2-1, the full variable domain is EAGVTQFPSHSVIEKGQTVTLRCDPISGHDNLYWYRRVMGKEIKFLLHFVKESKQDESGMPNNRFLAERTGGTYSTLKVQPAELEDSGVYFCASSQDLSGEQFFGPGTRLTVL.

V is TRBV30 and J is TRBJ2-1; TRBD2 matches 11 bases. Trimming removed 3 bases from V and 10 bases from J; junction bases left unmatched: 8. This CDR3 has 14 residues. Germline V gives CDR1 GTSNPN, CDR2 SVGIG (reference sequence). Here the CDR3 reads CAWRVSGRAGEQFF. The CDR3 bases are TGTGCCTGGAGGGTTAGCGGGAGGGCAGGAGAGCAGTTCTTC.

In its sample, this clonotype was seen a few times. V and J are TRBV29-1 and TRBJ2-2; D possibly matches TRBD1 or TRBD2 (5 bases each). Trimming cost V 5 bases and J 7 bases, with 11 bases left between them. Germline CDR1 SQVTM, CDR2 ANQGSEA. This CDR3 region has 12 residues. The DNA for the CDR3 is TGCAGCGTTTTGTTGGGGGTCGGGGAGCTGTTTTTT. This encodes CSVLLGVGELFF.

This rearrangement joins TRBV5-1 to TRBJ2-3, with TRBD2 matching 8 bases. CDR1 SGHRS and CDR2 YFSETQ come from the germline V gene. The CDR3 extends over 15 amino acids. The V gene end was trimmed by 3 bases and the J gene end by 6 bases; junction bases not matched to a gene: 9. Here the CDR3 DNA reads TGCGCCAGCAGCTCCTCTAGCGGGCGGGGGGATACGCAGTATTTT. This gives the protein CASSSSSGRGDTQYF.

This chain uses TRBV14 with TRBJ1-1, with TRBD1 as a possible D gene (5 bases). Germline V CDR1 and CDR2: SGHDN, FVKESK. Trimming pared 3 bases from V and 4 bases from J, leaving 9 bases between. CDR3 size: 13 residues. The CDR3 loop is CASSHGGSTEAFF. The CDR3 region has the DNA TGTGCCAGCAGCCACGGGGGGAGCACTGAAGCTTTCTTT. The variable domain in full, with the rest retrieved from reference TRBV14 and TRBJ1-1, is EAGVTQFPSHSVIEKGQTVTLRCDPISGHDNLYWYRRVMGKEIKFLLHFVKESKQDESGMPNNRFLAERTGGTYSTLKVQPAELEDSGVYFCASSHGGSTEAFFGQGTRLTVV.